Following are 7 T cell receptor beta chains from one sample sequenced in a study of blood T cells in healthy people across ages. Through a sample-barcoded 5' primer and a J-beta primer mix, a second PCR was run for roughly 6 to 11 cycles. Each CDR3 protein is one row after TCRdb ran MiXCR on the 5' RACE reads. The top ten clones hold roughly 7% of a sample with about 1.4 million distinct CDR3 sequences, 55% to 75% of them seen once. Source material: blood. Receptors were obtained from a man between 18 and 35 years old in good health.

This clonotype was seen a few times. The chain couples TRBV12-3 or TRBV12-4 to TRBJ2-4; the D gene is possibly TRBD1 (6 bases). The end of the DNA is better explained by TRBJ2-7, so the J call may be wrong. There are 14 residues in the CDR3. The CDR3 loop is CASSPEAGVYEQYF. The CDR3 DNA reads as TGTGCCAGCAGTCCCGAGGCAGGGGTGTACGAGCAGTACTTC.

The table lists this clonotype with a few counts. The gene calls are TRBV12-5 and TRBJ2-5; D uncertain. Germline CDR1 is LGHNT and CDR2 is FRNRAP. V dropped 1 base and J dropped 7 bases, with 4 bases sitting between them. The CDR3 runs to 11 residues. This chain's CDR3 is CASGLGVTQYF. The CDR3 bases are TGTGCTAGTGGTTTGGGAGTGACCCAGTACTTC.

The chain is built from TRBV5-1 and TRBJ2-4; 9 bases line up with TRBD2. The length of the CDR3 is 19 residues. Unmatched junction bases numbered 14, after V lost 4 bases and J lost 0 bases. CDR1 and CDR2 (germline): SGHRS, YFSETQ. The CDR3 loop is CASSPVGAGGLAAKNIQYF. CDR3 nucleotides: TGCGCCAGCAGCCCGGTGGGAGCGGGAGGTCTGGCAGCCAAAAACATTCAGTACTTC.

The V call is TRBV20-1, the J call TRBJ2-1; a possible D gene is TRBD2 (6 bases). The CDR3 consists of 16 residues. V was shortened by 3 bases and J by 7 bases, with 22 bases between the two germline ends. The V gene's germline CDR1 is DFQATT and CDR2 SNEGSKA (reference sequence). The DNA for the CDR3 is TGCAGTGCTAGCCCCCCCGGGCGGGAAGGGACGAATGAGCAGTTCTTC. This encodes CSASPPGREGTNEQFF.

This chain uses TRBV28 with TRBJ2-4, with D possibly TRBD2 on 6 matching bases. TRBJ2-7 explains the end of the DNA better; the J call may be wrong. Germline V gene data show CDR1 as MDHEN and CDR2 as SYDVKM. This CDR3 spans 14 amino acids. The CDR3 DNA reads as TGTGCCAGCAGTTTTCGGGGGAAACAATACGAGCAGTACTTC. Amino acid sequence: CASSFRGKQYEQYF.

CDR3 region: CASSFLGLATDTQYF. DNA of the CDR3: TGTGCCAGCAGCTTTCTGGGACTAGCCACAGATACGCAGTATTTT. This chain connects TRBV7-2 to TRBJ2-3, with TRBD2 matching over 9 bases. CDR3 size: 15 residues. Per the germline V gene, CDR1 is SGHTA and CDR2 is FQGNSA. V shed 3 bases, J shed 2 bases, and the junction held 3 bases outside the gene matches.

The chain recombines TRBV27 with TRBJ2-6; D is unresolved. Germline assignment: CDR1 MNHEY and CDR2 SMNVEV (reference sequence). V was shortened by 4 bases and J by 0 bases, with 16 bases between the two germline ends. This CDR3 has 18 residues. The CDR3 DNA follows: TGTGCCAGCAGTTCGTGGGTTCGTATTGACTCTGGGGCCAACGTCCTGACTTTC. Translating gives CASSSWVRIDSGANVLTF.